This T cell receptor beta chain was identified during a study of shared clonotypes between healthy human individuals. The CDR3 length is 16 residues. V lost 0 bases to trimming and J lost 2 bases, with 8 bases between them. Germline lookup yields CDR1 MNHEY and CDR2 SMNVEV (reference sequence). Points from the study as a whole: Sampling covered nothing but blood. Tissue TCR repertoires likely differ from those found in blood.

Comments on this clone: Its antigen is unidentified.

The assay was carried out at the deep level. Unsorted PBMC samples were amplified in replicate PCRs containing around 300 ng DNA, roughly 30,000 T cell genomes. The sequencing of unsorted PBMC DNA took place on ten immunoSEQ deep assay plates. Assay used: immunoSEQ multiplex PCR; TCRdb lists only in-frame clones, some missing. Of about 470,000 clones listed, around 75% are singletons. The sequencing input was PBMCs. The sequence was collected from a woman between 40 and 55 years old in good health. Some clones in this sample may be carry-over from other donors' samples. The genes are TRBV27 and TRBJ2-6, with D possibly TRBD1 on 6 matching bases. The CDR3: CASSLSTGTGANVLTF. Written as DNA, the CDR3 is TGTGCCAGCAGTTTATCGACAGGAACTGGGGCCAACGTCCTGACTTTC. Together with reference TRBV27 and TRBJ2-6, the CDR3 gives the full variable domain: EAQVTQNPRYLITVTGKKLTVTCSQNMNHEYMSWYRQDPGLGLRQIYYSMNVEVTDKGDVPEGYKVSRKEKRNFPLILESPSPNQTSLYFCASSLSTGTGANVLTFGAGSRLTVL.